The T cell receptor (beta chain) under discussion was sequenced for a study of monozygotic twins with inflammatory bowel disease. Worth noting for this clonotype: Antigen: not known.

Using the 5' RACE reads, TCRdb records one entry per CDR3 protein without DNA. The sample holds about 450,000 distinct CDR3 sequences. Points from the study as a whole: Patient repertoires may have gained variability from differing immunosuppressive treatments. A distinction between different T cell subtypes was not possible.

There are 13 residues in the CDR3. Germline V CDR1 and CDR2: LGHNA, YNFKEQ. The rearrangement links TRBV4-2 to TRBJ1-4; the TRBD1 assignment by TCRdb is unverifiable without DNA. Material: blood. This TCR was recovered from a human donor with ulcerative colitis or Crohn's disease, or a healthy co-twin of an affected twin (not recorded which). This CDR3 is CASSQTTRTMLFF.